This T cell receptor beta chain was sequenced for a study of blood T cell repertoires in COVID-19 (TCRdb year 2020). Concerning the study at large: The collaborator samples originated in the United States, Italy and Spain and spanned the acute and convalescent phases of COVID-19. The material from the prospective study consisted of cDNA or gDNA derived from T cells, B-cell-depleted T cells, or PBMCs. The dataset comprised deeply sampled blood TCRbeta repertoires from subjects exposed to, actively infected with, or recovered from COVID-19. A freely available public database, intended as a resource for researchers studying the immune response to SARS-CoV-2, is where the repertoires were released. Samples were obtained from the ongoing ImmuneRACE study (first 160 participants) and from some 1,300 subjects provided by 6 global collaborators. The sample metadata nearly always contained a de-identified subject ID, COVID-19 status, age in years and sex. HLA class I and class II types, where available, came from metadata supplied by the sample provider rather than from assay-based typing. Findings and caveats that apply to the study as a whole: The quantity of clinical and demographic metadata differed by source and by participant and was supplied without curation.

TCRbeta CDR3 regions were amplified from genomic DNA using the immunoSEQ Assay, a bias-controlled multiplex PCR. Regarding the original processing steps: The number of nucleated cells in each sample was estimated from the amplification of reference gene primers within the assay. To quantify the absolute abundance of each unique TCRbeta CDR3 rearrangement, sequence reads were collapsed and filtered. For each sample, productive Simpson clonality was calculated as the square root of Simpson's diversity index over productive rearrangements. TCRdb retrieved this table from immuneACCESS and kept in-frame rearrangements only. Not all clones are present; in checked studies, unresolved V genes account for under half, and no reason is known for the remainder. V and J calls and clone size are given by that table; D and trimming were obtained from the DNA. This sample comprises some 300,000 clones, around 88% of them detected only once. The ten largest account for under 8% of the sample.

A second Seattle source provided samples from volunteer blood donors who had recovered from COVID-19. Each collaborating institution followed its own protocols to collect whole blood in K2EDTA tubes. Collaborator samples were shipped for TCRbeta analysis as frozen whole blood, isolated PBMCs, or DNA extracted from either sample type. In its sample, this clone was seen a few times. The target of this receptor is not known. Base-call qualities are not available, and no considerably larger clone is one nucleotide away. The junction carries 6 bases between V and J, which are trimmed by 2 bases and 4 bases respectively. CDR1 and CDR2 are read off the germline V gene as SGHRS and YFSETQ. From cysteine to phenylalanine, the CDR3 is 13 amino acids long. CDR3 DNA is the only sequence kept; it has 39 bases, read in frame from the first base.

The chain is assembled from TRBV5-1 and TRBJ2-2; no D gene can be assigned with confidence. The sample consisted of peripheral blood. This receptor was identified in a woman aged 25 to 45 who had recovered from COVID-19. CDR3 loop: CASSLYITGELFF. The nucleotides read TGCGCCAGCAGCTTATATATCACCGGGGAGCTGTTTTTT.